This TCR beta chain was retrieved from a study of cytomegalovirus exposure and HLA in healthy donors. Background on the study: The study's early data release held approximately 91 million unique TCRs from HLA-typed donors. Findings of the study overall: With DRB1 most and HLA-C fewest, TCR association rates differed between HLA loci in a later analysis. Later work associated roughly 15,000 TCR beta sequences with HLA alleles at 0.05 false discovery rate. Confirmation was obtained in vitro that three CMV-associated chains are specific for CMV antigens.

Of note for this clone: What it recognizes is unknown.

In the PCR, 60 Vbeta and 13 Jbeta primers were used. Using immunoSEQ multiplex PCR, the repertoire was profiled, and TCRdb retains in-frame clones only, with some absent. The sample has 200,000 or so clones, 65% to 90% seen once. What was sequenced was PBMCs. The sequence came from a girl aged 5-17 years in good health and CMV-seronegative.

The CDR3 DNA is TGCAGCGTTGAGGACAGGCACAGCTCCTACGAGCAGTACTTC. Its translation: CSVEDRHSSYEQYF. The chain couples TRBV29-1 to TRBJ2-5, with 7 bases aligning to TRBD1. The end of the DNA aligns better with TRBJ2-7, so the J call may be wrong. This CDR3 comprises 14 residues. Germline CDR1 SQVTM, CDR2 ANQGSEA.